This TCR beta chain was observed in a study of prognosis after radiotherapy for stage I lung cancer. Study overall: The period between April 2018 and early 2019 saw the enrollment of stage I non-small cell lung cancer patients. Study conclusions and caveats: Lower Shannon entropy after stereotactic body radiation therapy was observed in patients who went on to develop distant metastases. The authors did not determine whether the expanded TCR clones were tumor-specific.

Genomic DNA was subjected to two-round multiplex PCR for amplification of TCR beta CDR3. First-round PCR, the initial amplification, used primers specific to each TRBV and TRBJ gene. TCRdb independently ran MiXCR on the multiplex PCR reads; one entry per CDR3 protein. The table shows 13,000 to 15,000 distinct CDR3 sequences, with roughly a third occurring only once. Sample collection consisted of approximately 6.6 milliliters of peripheral blood drawn at each of two time points. From germline, CDR1 is MNHNS and CDR2 SASEGT. V lost 11 bases and J lost 5; bases outside the gene matches: 10. CDR3 length: 13 amino acids. Turning to this clonotype: The antigen is undetermined.

The source material was PBMCs, sampled before or after stereotactic body radiation therapy (not recorded which). The chain couples TRBV6-1 to TRBJ2-5, with 8 bases that match TRBD2. The clonotype comes from a donor over 45 with non-small cell lung cancer. CDR3 nucleotide sequence: TGTGCCGGCACGGGAGGGGGAGTGGAGACCCAGTACTTC. This gives the protein CAGTGGGVETQYF.